A selection of T cell receptor beta chains follows, all from one sample in a study of cytomegalovirus exposure and HLA in healthy donors. This table comes from immunoSEQ multiplex PCR, and its TCRdb copy is limited to in-frame clones, with some not included. This sample has 150,000 to 200,000 clones, with around two thirds found just once. Material: PBMCs. These receptor sequences come from a young man in good health and CMV-seropositive. CDR3s include the opening cysteine and the closing phenylalanine or tryptophan. D genes are given only for firm matches. Clone sizes are given selectively: once, few, many, or a class where the clone is expanded.

D: TRBD1; length: 14; V: TRBV2; size: once; J: TRBJ1-2; CDR3: CASSRGGQGSGYTF; DNA: TGTGCCAGCAGCCGGGGGGGACAGGGTAGCGGCTACACCTTC
D: TRBD1; length: 13; V: TRBV7-2; size: few; J: TRBJ1-2; CDR3: CASSPDRDAGYTF; DNA: TGTGCCAGCAGCCCCGACAGGGATGCTGGCTACACCTTC
D: TRBD1; length: 16; V: TRBV5-6; size: -; J: TRBJ2-1; CDR3: CASGAGTANYNNEQFF; DNA: TGTGCCAGCGGGGCTGGGACAGCAAACTACAACAATGAGCAGTTCTTC
D: -; length: 13; V: TRBV6-1; size: few; J: TRBJ1-2; CDR3: CASSPREKDGYTF; DNA: TGTGCCAGCAGTCCCCGGGAAAAGGACGGCTACACCTTC
D: -; length: 18; V: TRBV7-9; size: -; J: TRBJ2-5; CDR3: CASSLASYTGIEEETQYF; DNA: TGTGCCAGCAGCTTAGCTTCCTACACCGGGATCGAAGAAGAGACCCAGTACTTC
D: TRBD2; length: 17; V: TRBV5-1; size: few; J: TRBJ2-7; CDR3: CASWTGLAGESFHEQYF; DNA: TGCGCCAGCTGGACTGGGCTAGCGGGAGAATCTTTTCACGAGCAGTACTTC
D: TRBD1; length: 15; V: TRBV5-1; size: -; J: TRBJ2-7; CDR3: CASSRGQGTAYEQYF; DNA: TGCGCCAGCAGCAGGGGACAGGGGACGGCGTACGAGCAGTACTTC
D: -; length: 13; V: TRBV2; size: -; J: TRBJ2-3; CDR3: CASRGTGTDTQYF; DNA: TGTGCCAGCAGGGGGACTGGCACAGATACGCAGTATTTT
D: TRBD1; length: 16; V: TRBV27; size: -; J: TRBJ1-5; CDR3: CASSPRTGGTTQPQHF; DNA: TGTGCCAGCAGTCCCAGGACAGGGGGCACGACTCAGCCCCAGCATTTT
D: -; length: 17; V: TRBV5-6; size: few; J: TRBJ1-5; CDR3: CASSSSTERVGNQPQHF; DNA: TGTGCCAGCAGCAGCAGTACGGAGAGGGTTGGCAATCAGCCCCAGCATTTT
D: TRBD1; length: 16; V: TRBV6-1; size: -; J: TRBJ2-1; CDR3: CASSDGQGYSYNEQFF; DNA: TGTGCCAGCAGTGACGGACAGGGGTATTCCTACAATGAGCAGTTCTTC
D: TRBD1; length: 16; V: TRBV9; size: -; J: TRBJ2-2; CDR3: CASSVQGQGTTGELFF; DNA: TGTGCCAGCAGCGTTCAAGGACAGGGCACCACCGGGGAGCTGTTTTTT
D: TRBD2; length: 15; V: TRBV6-5; size: -; J: TRBJ2-5; CDR3: CASSDSGRAGETQYF; DNA: TGTGCCAGCAGCGATAGCGGGAGGGCCGGAGAGACCCAGTACTTC
D: -; length: 14; V: TRBV7-9; size: few; J: TRBJ1-1; CDR3: CSSSPPEGSTEAFF; DNA: TGTTCCAGCAGCCCCCCGGAGGGAAGCACTGAAGCTTTCTTT
D: -; length: 14; V: TRBV6-5; size: -; J: TRBJ2-7; CDR3: CASSRDTNLYEQYF; DNA: TGTGCCAGCAGTCGAGACACCAACCTCTACGAGCAGTACTTC
D: TRBD1; length: 13; V: TRBV7-9; size: -; J: TRBJ2-7; CDR3: CASSSRGYDEQYF; DNA: TGTGCCAGCAGCTCCAGGGGGTACGACGAGCAGTACTTC
D: -; length: 16; V: TRBV18; size: once; J: TRBJ2-7; CDR3: CASSPYRFNDAYEQYF; DNA: TGTGCCAGCTCACCATACAGGTTTAACGACGCCTACGAGCAGTACTTC
D: TRBD2; length: 18; V: TRBV19; size: -; J: TRBJ2-6; CDR3: CASSMGLAGNSGANVLTF; DNA: TGTGCCAGTAGTATGGGGCTAGCGGGAAACTCTGGGGCCAACGTCCTGACTTTC
D: TRBD2; length: 14; V: TRBV7-6; size: -; J: TRBJ2-1; CDR3: CASLAEAGVNEQFF; DNA: TGTGCCAGCTTAGCTGAGGCGGGAGTAAATGAGCAGTTCTTC
D: -; length: 11; V: TRBV7-9; size: once; J: TRBJ1-2; CDR3: CASSLASGYTF; DNA: TGTGCCAGCAGCTTAGCTTCGGGCTACACCTTC
D: TRBD2; length: 16; V: TRBV6-5; size: -; J: TRBJ2-2; CDR3: CASSSPGTTVVPELFF; DNA: TGTGCCAGCAGTTCACCCGGGACTACTGTTGTCCCGGAGCTGTTTTTT
D: TRBD1; length: 13; V: TRBV19; size: few; J: TRBJ2-7; CDR3: CASSPGQVYEQYF; DNA: TGTGCCAGTAGTCCCGGACAGGTCTACGAGCAGTACTTC
D: -; length: 12; V: TRBV30; size: few; J: TRBJ2-1; CDR3: CAWNGLLREQFF; DNA: TGTGCCTGGAATGGACTCCTTCGTGAGCAGTTCTTC
D: TRBD2; length: 15; V: TRBV27; size: -; J: TRBJ2-7; CDR3: CASSLIAGVVYEQYF; DNA: TGTGCCAGCAGTTTGATAGCGGGAGTGGTCTACGAGCAGTACTTC
D: -; length: 15; V: TRBV4-2; size: -; J: TRBJ1-1; CDR3: CASSPERGSGTEAFF; DNA: TGTGCCAGCAGCCCTGAGAGAGGGTCAGGCACTGAAGCTTTCTTT
D: -; length: 13; V: TRBV10-3; size: -; J: TRBJ1-2; CDR3: CAISTEGGSGYTF; DNA: TGTGCCATCAGTACGGAGGGAGGCTCTGGCTACACCTTC
D: -; length: 17; V: TRBV6-1; size: -; J: TRBJ2-7; CDR3: CASSEVAQVTGLNEQYF; DNA: TGTGCCAGCAGTGAAGTGGCTCAGGTGACAGGCCTGAACGAGCAGTACTTC
D: TRBD1; length: 12; V: TRBV28; size: few; J: TRBJ2-4; CDR3: CATWTGGNIQYF; DNA: TGTGCCACCTGGACAGGGGGAAACATTCAGTACTTC
D: -; length: 15; V: TRBV5-4; size: -; J: TRBJ2-1; CDR3: CASSFGSSSYNEQFF; DNA: TGTGCCAGCAGCTTTGGTTCGAGCTCCTACAATGAGCAGTTCTTC
D: TRBD1; length: 15; V: TRBV5-6; size: -; J: TRBJ1-1; CDR3: CASSSLRQGDTEAFF; DNA: TGTGCCAGCAGCTCGTTAAGACAGGGCGACACTGAAGCTTTCTTT
D: -; length: 16; V: TRBV4-1; size: -; J: TRBJ1-5; CDR3: CASSAHEGVSNQPQHF; DNA: TGCGCCAGCAGCGCGCACGAAGGGGTAAGCAATCAGCCCCAGCATTTT
D: -; length: 15; V: TRBV27; size: -; J: TRBJ2-7; CDR3: CASSLLTGAAYEQYF; DNA: TGTGCCAGCAGTTTATTAACGGGAGCGGCCTACGAGCAGTACTTC
D: -; length: 13; V: TRBV11-3; size: -; J: TRBJ2-7; CDR3: CASSKTVSYEQYF; DNA: TGTGCCAGCAGCAAAACAGTCTCCTACGAGCAGTACTTC
D: TRBD1; length: 15; V: TRBV7-2; size: -; J: TRBJ2-7; CDR3: CASSLSRTGLAEQYF; DNA: TGTGCCAGCAGCTTAAGCAGGACAGGGCTTGCCGAGCAGTACTTC
D: -; length: 12; V: TRBV27; size: -; J: TRBJ2-7; CDR3: CASTGDTYEQYF; DNA: TGTGCCAGCACAGGGGATACCTACGAGCAGTACTTC
D: TRBD1; length: 12; V: TRBV18; size: -; J: TRBJ1-1; CDR3: CASLQGYTEAFF; DNA: TGTGCCAGCTTACAGGGGTACACTGAAGCTTTCTTT
D: -; length: 15; V: TRBV5-6; size: once; J: TRBJ1-1; CDR3: CASSSLNGMNTEAFF; DNA: TGTGCCAGCAGCTCCCTCAACGGTATGAACACTGAAGCTTTCTTT
D: TRBD1; length: 14; V: TRBV28; size: once; J: TRBJ1-1; CDR3: CASSYDRVDTEAFF; DNA: TGTGCCAGCAGTTACGACAGGGTGGACACTGAAGCTTTCTTT
D: -; length: 13; V: TRBV25-1; size: -; J: TRBJ2-1; CDR3: CASSSRGAYEQFF; DNA: TGTGCCAGCAGTTCACGAGGAGCGTATGAGCAGTTCTTC
D: -; length: 15; V: TRBV6-4; size: -; J: TRBJ2-3; CDR3: CASSDFGGSTDTQYF; DNA: TGTGCCAGCAGTGACTTTGGCGGGAGCACAGATACGCAGTATTTT
D: -; length: 13; V: TRBV12-5; size: once; J: TRBJ2-7; CDR3: CASSNGRTGEQYF; DNA: TGTGCTAGTTCTAACGGGAGAACCGGCGAGCAGTACTTC
D: -; length: 13; V: TRBV2; size: -; J: TRBJ1-5; CDR3: CASSEGGGQPQHF; DNA: TGTGCCAGCAGTGAAGGGGGGGGGCAGCCCCAGCATTTT
D: TRBD2; length: 19; V: TRBV6-4; size: once; J: TRBJ2-3; CDR3: CASSDYGVGAGGSTDTQYF; DNA: TGTGCCAGCAGTGACTACGGTGTGGGAGCGGGAGGAAGCACAGATACGCAGTATTTT
D: -; length: 15; V: TRBV7-9; size: -; J: TRBJ1-2; CDR3: CASSLMGAANYGYTF; DNA: TGTGCCAGCAGCTTAATGGGGGCGGCTAACTATGGCTACACCTTC